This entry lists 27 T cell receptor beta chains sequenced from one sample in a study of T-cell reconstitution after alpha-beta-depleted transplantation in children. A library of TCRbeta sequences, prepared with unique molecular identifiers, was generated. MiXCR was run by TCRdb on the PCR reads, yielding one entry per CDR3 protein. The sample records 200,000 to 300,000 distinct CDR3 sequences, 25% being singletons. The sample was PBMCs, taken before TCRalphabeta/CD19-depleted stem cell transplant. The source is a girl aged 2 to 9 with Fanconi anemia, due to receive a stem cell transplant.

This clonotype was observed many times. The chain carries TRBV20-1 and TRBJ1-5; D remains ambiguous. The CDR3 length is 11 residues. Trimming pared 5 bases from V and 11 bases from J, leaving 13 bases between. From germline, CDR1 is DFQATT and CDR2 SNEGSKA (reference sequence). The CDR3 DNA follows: TGCAGTGCTCGAGGGTTGAGAGCCCAGCATTTT. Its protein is CSARGLRAQHF.

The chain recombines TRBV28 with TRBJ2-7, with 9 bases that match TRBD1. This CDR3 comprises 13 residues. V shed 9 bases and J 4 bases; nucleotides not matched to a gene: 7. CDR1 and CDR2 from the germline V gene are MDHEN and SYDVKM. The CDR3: CASSGTGIYEQYF. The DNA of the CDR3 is TGTGCCAGTTCCGGGACAGGGATATACGAGCAGTACTTC.

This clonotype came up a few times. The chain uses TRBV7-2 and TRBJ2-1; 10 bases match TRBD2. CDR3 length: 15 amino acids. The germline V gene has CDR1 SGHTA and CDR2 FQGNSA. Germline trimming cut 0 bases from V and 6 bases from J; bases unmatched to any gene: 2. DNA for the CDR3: TGTGCCAGCAGCTTAGCGTCTAGCGGGGGCAATGAGCAGTTCTTC. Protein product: CASSLASSGGNEQFF.

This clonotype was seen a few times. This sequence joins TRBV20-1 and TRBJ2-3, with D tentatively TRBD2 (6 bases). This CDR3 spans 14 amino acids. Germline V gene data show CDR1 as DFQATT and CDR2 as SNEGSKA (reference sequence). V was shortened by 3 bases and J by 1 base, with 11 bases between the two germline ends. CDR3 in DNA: TGCAGTGCTAGTGTTTCGGGAGGCACAGATACGCAGTATTTT. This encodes CSASVSGGTDTQYF.

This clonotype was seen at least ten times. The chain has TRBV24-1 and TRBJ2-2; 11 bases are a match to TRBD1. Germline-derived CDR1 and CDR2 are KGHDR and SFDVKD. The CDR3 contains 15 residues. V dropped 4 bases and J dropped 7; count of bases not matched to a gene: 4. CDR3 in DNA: TGTGCCACCAGTGACCCGGGACAGGGGGACGGGGAGCTGTTTTTT. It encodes CATSDPGQGDGELFF.

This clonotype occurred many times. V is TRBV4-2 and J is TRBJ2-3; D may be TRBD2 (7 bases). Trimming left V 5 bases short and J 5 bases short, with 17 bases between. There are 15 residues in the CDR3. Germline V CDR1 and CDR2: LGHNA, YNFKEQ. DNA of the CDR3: TGTGCCAGCAGCGAGGGGGAGGGCCTCGTAGATACGCAGTATTTT. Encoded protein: CASSEGEGLVDTQYF.

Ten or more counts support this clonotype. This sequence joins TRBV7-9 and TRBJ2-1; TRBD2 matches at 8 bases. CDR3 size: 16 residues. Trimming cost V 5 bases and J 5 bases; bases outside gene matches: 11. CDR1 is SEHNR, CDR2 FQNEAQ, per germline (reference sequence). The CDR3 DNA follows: TGTGCCAGCAGCCTCCCTCCCGGGACTAGAAACAATGAGCAGTTCTTC. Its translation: CASSLPPGTRNNEQFF.

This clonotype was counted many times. As DNA, the CDR3 is TGTGCCATCAGTGTTGGGGGGATTGACTACGAGCAGTACTTC. Translated: CAISVGGIDYEQYF. The V call is TRBV10-3, the J call TRBJ2-7; D is possibly TRBD2 (6 bases). The V gene lost 4 bases and the J gene lost 3 bases, with 13 bases spanning the gap. CDR1 is ENHRY, CDR2 SYGVKD, per germline. The CDR3 extends over 14 amino acids.

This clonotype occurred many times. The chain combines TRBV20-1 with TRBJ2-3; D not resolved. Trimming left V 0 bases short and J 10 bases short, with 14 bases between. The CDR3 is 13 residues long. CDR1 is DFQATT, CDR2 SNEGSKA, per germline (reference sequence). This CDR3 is CSARDGSRLSQYF. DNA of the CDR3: TGCAGTGCTAGAGATGGCTCGCGGTTGTCGCAGTATTTT.

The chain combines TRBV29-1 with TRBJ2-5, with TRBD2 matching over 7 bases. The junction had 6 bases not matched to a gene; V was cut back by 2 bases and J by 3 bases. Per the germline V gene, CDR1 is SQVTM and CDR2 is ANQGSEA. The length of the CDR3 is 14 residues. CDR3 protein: CSVESPSGEETQYF. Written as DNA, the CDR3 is TGCAGCGTTGAATCACCTAGCGGAGAAGAGACCCAGTACTTC.

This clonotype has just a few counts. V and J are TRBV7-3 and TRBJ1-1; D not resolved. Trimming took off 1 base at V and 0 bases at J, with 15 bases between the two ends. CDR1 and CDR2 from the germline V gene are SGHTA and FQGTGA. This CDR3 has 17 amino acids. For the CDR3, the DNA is TGTGCCAGCAGCTTAAGTCTAGGAAATCGGGTGAACACTGAAGCTTTCTTT. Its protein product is CASSLSLGNRVNTEAFF.

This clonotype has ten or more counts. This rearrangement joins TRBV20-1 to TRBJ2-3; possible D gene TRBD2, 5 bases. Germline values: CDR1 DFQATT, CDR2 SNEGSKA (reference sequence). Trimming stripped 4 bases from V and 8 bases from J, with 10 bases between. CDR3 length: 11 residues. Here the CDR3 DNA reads TGCAGTGCTAACGAACTAGTTACGCAGTATTTT. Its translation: CSANELVTQYF.

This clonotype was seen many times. The DNA of the CDR3 is TGTGCCAGCATCGCGACTAGCGGGAGAACAGATGAGCAGTTCTTC. It codes for CASIATSGRTDEQFF. The chain joins TRBV12-3 or TRBV12-4 to TRBJ2-1; 12 bases are shared with TRBD2. CDR3 length: 15 residues. Germline trimming cut 7 bases from V and 8 bases from J; bases unmatched to any gene: 9.

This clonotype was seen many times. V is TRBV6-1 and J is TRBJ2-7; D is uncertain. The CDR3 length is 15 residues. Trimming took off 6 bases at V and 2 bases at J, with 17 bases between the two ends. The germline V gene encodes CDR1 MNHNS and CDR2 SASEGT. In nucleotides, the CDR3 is TGTGCCAGCAGCCATATTAGCCTCGACCCCTACGAGCAGTACTTC. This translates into CASSHISLDPYEQYF.

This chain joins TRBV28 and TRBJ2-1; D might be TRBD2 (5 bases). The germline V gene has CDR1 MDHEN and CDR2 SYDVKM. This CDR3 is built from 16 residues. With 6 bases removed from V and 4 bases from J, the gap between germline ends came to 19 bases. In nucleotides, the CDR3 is TGTGCCAGCAGCCCCCCTGGACTCCGGTCATACAATGAGCAGTTCTTC. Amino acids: CASSPPGLRSYNEQFF.

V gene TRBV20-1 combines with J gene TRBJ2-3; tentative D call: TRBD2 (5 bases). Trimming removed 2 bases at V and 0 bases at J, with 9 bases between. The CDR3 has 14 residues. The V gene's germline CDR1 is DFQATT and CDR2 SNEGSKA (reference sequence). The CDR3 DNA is TGCAGTGCTAGAAGGCTAGCTAGCACAGATACGCAGTATTTT. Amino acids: CSARRLASTDTQYF.

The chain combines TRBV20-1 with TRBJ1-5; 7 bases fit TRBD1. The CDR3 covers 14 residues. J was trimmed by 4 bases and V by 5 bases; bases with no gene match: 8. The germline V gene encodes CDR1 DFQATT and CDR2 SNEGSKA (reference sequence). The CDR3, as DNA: TGCAGTGCTCCGGACAGGACAGATAATCAGCCCCAGCATTTT. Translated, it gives CSAPDRTDNQPQHF.

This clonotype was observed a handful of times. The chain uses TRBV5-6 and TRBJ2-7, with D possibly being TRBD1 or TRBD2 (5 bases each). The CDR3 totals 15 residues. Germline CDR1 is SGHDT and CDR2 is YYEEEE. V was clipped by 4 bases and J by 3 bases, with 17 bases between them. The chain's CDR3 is CASSGRRDGSYEQYF. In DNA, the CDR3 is TGTGCCAGCAGCGGAAGAAGGGACGGAAGCTACGAGCAGTACTTC.

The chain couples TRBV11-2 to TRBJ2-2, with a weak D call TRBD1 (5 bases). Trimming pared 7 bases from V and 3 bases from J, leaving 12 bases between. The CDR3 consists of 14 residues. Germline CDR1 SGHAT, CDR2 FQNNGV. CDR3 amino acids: CASMQGIDTGELFF. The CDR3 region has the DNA TGTGCCAGCATGCAGGGAATCGACACCGGGGAGCTGTTTTTT.

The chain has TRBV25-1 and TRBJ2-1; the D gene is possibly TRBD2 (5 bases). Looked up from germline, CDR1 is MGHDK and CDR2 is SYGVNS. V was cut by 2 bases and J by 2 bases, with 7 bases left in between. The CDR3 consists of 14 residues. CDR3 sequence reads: CASSEPGTYNEQFF. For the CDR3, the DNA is TGTGCCAGCAGTGAACCCGGGACCTACAATGAGCAGTTCTTC.

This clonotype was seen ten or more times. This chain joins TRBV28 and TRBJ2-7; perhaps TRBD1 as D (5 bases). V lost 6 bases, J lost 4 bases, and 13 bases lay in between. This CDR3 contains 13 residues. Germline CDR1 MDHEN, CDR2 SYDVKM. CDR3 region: CASSAPAGYEQYF. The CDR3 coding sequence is TGTGCCAGCAGCGCTCCCGCAGGGTACGAGCAGTACTTC. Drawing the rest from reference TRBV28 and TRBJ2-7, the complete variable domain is DVKVTQSSRYLVKRTGEKVFLECVQDMDHENMFWYRQDPGLGLRLIYFSYDVKMKEKGDIPEGYSVSREKKERFSLILESASTNQTSMYLCASSAPAGYEQYFGPGTRLTVT.

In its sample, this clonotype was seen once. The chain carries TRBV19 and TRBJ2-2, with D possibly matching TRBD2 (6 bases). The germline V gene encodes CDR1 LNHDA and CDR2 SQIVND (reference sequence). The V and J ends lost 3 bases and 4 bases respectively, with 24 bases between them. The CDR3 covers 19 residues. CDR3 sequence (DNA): TGTGCCAGTAGTATCCTCCGACTGGGCGGGATTCTCTTCACCGGGGAGCTGTTTTTT. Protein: CASSILRLGGILFTGELFF.

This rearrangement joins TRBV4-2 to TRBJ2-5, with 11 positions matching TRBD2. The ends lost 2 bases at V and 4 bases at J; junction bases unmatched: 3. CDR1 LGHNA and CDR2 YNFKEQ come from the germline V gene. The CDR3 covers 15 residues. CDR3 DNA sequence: TGTGCCAGCAGCCAAAGCGGACTAGCGGGAGAGACCCAGTACTTC. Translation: CASSQSGLAGETQYF.

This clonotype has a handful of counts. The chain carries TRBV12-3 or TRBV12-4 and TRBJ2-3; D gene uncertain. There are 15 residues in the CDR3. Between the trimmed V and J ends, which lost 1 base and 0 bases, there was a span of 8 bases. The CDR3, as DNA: TGTGCCAGCAGTTTAGGAACGTCTAGCACAGATACGCAGTATTTT. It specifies CASSLGTSSTDTQYF.

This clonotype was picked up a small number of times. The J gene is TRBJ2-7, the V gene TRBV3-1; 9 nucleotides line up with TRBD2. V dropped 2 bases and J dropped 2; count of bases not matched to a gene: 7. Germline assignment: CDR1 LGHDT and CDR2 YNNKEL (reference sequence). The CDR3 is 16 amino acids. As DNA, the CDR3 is TGTGCCAGCAGCCAACGTAGCGGGAGTGGACCCTACGAGCAGTACTTC. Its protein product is CASSQRSGSGPYEQYF.

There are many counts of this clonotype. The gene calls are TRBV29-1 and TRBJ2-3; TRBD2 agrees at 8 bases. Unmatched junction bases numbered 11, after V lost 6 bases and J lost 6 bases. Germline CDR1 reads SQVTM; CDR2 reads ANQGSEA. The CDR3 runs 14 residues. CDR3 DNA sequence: TGCAGCGTCAAGCCCGGGGGGGCGGGTGATACGCAGTATTTT. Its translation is CSVKPGGAGDTQYF.

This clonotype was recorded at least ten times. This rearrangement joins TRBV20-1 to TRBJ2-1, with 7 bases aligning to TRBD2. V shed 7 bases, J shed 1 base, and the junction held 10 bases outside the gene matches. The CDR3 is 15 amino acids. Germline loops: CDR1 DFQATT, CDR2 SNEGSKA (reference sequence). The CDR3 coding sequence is TGCAGTGTTTCACTAACAGCGGGGTCCTACAATGAGCAGTTCTTC. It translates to CSVSLTAGSYNEQFF.